The rows below give T cell receptor beta chains drawn from one sample of a study of T cell responses to AZD1222 COVID-19 vaccine. Only in-frame clones appear in the TCRdb table, and some are missing; sequencing was by immunoSEQ multiplex PCR. The sample records over 85,000 clones, more than 70% being singletons. Sequenced material: peripheral blood, taken 28 days after the second AZD1222 dose. The receptors stem from an adult who received the AZD1222 COVID-19 vaccine. CDR3s include the opening cysteine and the closing phenylalanine or tryptophan. D genes are given only for firm matches. A clone size is listed for some rows: how often the clone was seen (once, few, many), or a class if it is expanded.

v_gene,j_gene,abundance,d_gene,CDR3aa,CDR3nt
TRBV18,TRBJ1-3,NA,TRBD1,CASYRGSSGNTIYF,TGTGCCAGCTACAGGGGATCCTCTGGAAACACCATATATTTT
TRBV19,TRBJ1-1,NA,TRBD1,CASRGQGNTEAFF,TGTGCCAGTAGAGGACAGGGGAACACTGAAGCTTTCTTT
TRBV6-5,TRBJ1-2,NA,NA,CATLLRAGNYGYTF,TGTGCCACGCTCCTGCGGGCCGGAAACTATGGCTACACCTTC
TRBV5-1,TRBJ2-3,NA,NA,CASSSGRGQLTDTQYF,TGCGCCAGCAGCTCCGGGCGGGGCCAGCTCACAGATACGCAGTATTTT
TRBV18,TRBJ1-5,NA,NA,CASSPRGGVTNQPQHF,TGTGCCAGCTCACCGAGGGGAGGGGTTACCAATCAGCCCCAGCATTTT
TRBV7-8,TRBJ1-5,NA,NA,CASSRNRDNQPQHF,TGTGCCAGCAGCCGAAACAGGGACAATCAGCCCCAGCATTTT
TRBV19,TRBJ2-5,few,NA,CASRSDQGKETQYF,TGTGCCAGTAGGAGTGACCAGGGGAAAGAGACCCAGTACTTC
TRBV29-1,TRBJ1-1,NA,NA,CSVVVVGEAFF,TGCAGCGTTGTAGTGGTGGGTGAAGCTTTCTTT
TRBV19,TRBJ2-2,NA,TRBD1,CASSRGTGVTGELFF,TGTGCCAGTAGTAGGGGGACAGGGGTCACCGGGGAGCTGTTTTTT
TRBV6-6,TRBJ2-1,NA,NA,CASSYIGGTSYNEQFF,TGTGCCAGCAGTTACATCGGGGGCACGTCCTACAATGAGCAGTTCTTC
TRBV6-5,TRBJ2-7,once,TRBD1,CASSRDRASEQYF,TGTGCCAGCAGTAGGGACAGGGCGTCCGAGCAGTACTTC
TRBV2,TRBJ1-4,NA,NA,CASSEDDTLWGKLFF,TGTGCCAGCAGTGAAGACGACACTCTATGGGGAAAACTGTTTTTT
TRBV5-1,TRBJ1-1,NA,NA,CASSLVAGPNTEAFF,TGCGCCAGCAGCTTGGTCGCAGGCCCGAACACTGAAGCTTTCTTT
TRBV7-2,TRBJ1-1,NA,NA,CASSSRRLNTEAFF,TGTGCCAGCAGCTCCAGACGATTGAACACTGAAGCTTTCTTT
TRBV19,TRBJ1-5,NA,TRBD1,CASSTPTGGGQPQHF,TGTGCCAGTAGTACGCCGACAGGGGGAGGACAGCCCCAGCATTTT
TRBV5-4,TRBJ2-3,NA,TRBD1,CASSLETGIGTDTQYF,TGTGCCAGCAGCTTGGAGACAGGGATAGGCACAGATACGCAGTATTTT
TRBV7-9,TRBJ2-5,NA,NA,CASSSPHGEETQYF,TGTGCCAGCAGCTCCCCCCACGGGGAAGAGACCCAGTACTTC
TRBV7-9,TRBJ1-1,once,NA,CASSINTEAFF,TGTGCCAGCAGCATTAACACTGAAGCTTTCTTT
TRBV20-1,TRBJ2-3,NA,NA,CSASSRDTQYF,TGCAGTGCTAGTAGTAGAGATACGCAGTATTTT
TRBV30,TRBJ1-6,once,NA,CAWSAASLLTLHF,TGTGCCTGGAGTGCGGCCTCCCTTCTAACCCTCCACTTT
TRBV27,TRBJ2-7,NA,NA,CASSSPRGEQYF,TGTGCCAGCAGTAGCCCACGGGGCGAGCAGTACTTC
TRBV5-1,TRBJ2-7,few,NA,CASSLGRVYEQYF,TGCGCCAGCAGCTTGGGCAGGGTCTACGAGCAGTACTTC
TRBV21-1,TRBJ1-2,NA,NA,CASSRADREYGYTF,TGTGCCAGCAGCAGGGCGGACAGGGAGTATGGCTACACCTTC
TRBV2,TRBJ1-3,once,NA,CASPLGNTIYF,TGTGCCAGCCCCCTAGGAAACACCATATATTTT
TRBV4-1,TRBJ1-1,NA,NA,CASSQGSMNTEAFF,TGCGCCAGCAGCCAAGGCAGCATGAACACTGAAGCTTTCTTT
TRBV5-4,TRBJ1-5,NA,NA,CASSLDTNQPQHF,TGTGCCAGCAGCTTGGATACGAATCAGCCCCAGCATTTT
TRBV2,TRBJ1-2,NA,TRBD1,CASNSVGQGVLGYTF,TGTGCCAGCAATAGTGTAGGACAGGGGGTGCTTGGCTACACCTTC
TRBV5-1,TRBJ1-3,NA,TRBD1,CASSPDGTGENTIYF,TGCGCCAGCAGCCCCGATGGGACAGGGGAAAACACCATATATTTT
TRBV7-6,TRBJ2-1,NA,NA,CASSLVGYNEQFF,TGTGCCAGCAGCTTGGTCGGTTACAATGAGCAGTTCTTC
TRBV30,TRBJ1-2,NA,TRBD1,CARKQGASHGYTF,TGTGCCAGGAAACAGGGGGCAAGTCATGGCTACACCTTC
TRBV10-3,TRBJ1-1,once,NA,CASFHRENTEAFF,TGTGCCTCGTTTCACCGGGAAAACACTGAAGCTTTCTTT
TRBV10-1,TRBJ2-3,NA,NA,CASSESGRRSTDTQYF,TGCGCCAGCAGTGAGTCGGGTCGGCGAAGCACAGATACGCAGTATTTT
TRBV7-9,TRBJ1-2,few,NA,CASSLVPGEDGYTF,TGTGCCAGCAGCTTAGTCCCGGGTGAGGATGGCTACACCTTC
TRBV12-3/TRBV12-4,TRBJ2-2,NA,NA,CASKVRDTGELFF,TGTGCCAGCAAAGTAAGGGATACCGGGGAGCTGTTTTTT
TRBV30,TRBJ1-2,NA,NA,CAWSNGANYGYTF,TGTGCCTGGAGCAATGGAGCTAACTATGGCTACACCTTC
TRBV5-1,TRBJ2-1,NA,NA,CASSLQVEQFF,TGCGCCAGCAGCTTGCAGGTTGAGCAGTTCTTC
TRBV11-2,TRBJ1-6,NA,NA,CASSLGVVGGSPLHF,TGTGCCAGCAGCTTAGGAGTTGTGGGTGGCTCACCCCTCCACTTT
TRBV5-1,TRBJ1-2,NA,TRBD1,CASSFNKGAVGYTF,TGCGCCAGCAGCTTTAATAAGGGGGCGGTTGGCTACACCTTC
TRBV7-3,TRBJ2-3,NA,TRBD2,CASKTSGTSTDTQYF,TGTGCCAGTAAGACTAGCGGGACGAGCACAGATACGCAGTATTTT
TRBV19,TRBJ1-5,NA,NA,CASSGHVGIHQPQHF,TGTGCCAGTAGTGGGCACGTGGGGATCCATCAGCCCCAGCATTTT
TRBV7-9,TRBJ2-7,NA,NA,CASSLDGLSYEQYF,TGTGCCAGCAGCTTAGACGGTCTTTCCTACGAGCAGTACTTC
TRBV4-2,TRBJ2-7,few,TRBD2,CASSQDRLGGLADYEQYF,TGTGCCAGCAGCCAAGATCGATTAGGTGGTCTAGCGGACTACGAGCAGTACTTC
TRBV27,TRBJ2-1,few,TRBD2,CARHLSGSSYNEQFF,TGTGCCCGCCACCTTAGCGGGAGCTCCTACAATGAGCAGTTCTTC
TRBV19,TRBJ2-7,few,TRBD2,CASSLYSGLNYEQYF,TGTGCCAGTAGTCTATATAGCGGGCTGAACTACGAGCAGTACTTC
TRBV12-3/TRBV12-4,TRBJ2-7,NA,TRBD2,CASSSTSGVEYF,TGTGCCAGCAGTTCGACTAGCGGGGTCGAGTACTTC
TRBV11-3,TRBJ2-2,NA,TRBD2,CASSPGGGVTGELFF,TGTGCCAGCAGCCCGGGAGGAGGGGTAACCGGGGAGCTGTTTTTT
TRBV11-2,TRBJ2-1,once,TRBD2,CASSLGTSGYNEQFF,TGTGCCAGCAGCTTAGGGACTAGCGGGTACAATGAGCAGTTCTTC
TRBV7-9,TRBJ1-1,NA,NA,CASSSRDRDPEAFF,TGTGCCAGCAGCTCACGAGACCGAGACCCTGAAGCTTTCTTT
TRBV2,TRBJ2-5,once,NA,CASRERESETQYF,TGTGCCAGCAGGGAAAGAGAATCGGAGACCCAGTACTTC
TRBV21-1,TRBJ1-6,NA,NA,CALGAGGSYNSPLHF,TGTGCCTTGGGGGCAGGGGGCAGTTATAATTCACCCCTCCACTTT
TRBV28,TRBJ1-1,NA,TRBD1,CASSTTGFTGTEAFF,TGTGCCAGCAGCACGACAGGGTTCACGGGCACTGAAGCTTTCTTT
TRBV30,TRBJ1-3,NA,NA,CAWKVGYPIYF,TGTGCCTGGAAAGTGGGTTATCCCATATATTTT
TRBV28,TRBJ2-2,NA,NA,CASSLSGTGELFF,TGTGCCAGCAGTTTATCGGGCACCGGGGAGCTGTTTTTT
TRBV30,TRBJ1-5,NA,TRBD1,CAWRTGGNQPQHF,TGTGCCTGGAGGACAGGGGGCAATCAGCCCCAGCATTTT
TRBV30,TRBJ1-6,few,NA,CAWSVVTGSSPLHF,TGTGCCTGGAGTGTAGTTACAGGGTCCTCACCCCTCCACTTT
TRBV6-1,TRBJ1-6,NA,NA,CASSETVNNSPLHF,TGTGCCAGCAGTGAGACAGTCAATAATTCACCCCTCCACTTT
TRBV20-1,TRBJ2-1,NA,TRBD1,CSATGANEQFF,TGCAGTGCCACAGGGGCCAATGAGCAGTTCTTC
TRBV5-4,TRBJ2-7,NA,NA,CASSSQGGSYEQYF,TGTGCCAGCAGCTCACAAGGAGGCTCCTACGAGCAGTACTTC
TRBV24-1,TRBJ2-1,NA,NA,CATSDSSSSVTQFF,TGTGCCACCAGTGATTCCTCTTCTTCGGTCACGCAGTTCTTC